A single sample gave rise to the 17 T cell receptor beta chains below, sequenced in a study of cytomegalovirus exposure and HLA in healthy donors. PCR was performed using 60 Vbeta and 13 Jbeta primers. Sequencing was performed with immunoSEQ multiplex PCR; in TCRdb, only in-frame clones are kept and a portion is missing. This table holds roughly 220,000 clones. The sample was PBMCs. Every receptor here comes from a girl aged 2-15 years in good health and CMV-seropositive.

V is TRBV6-5 and J is TRBJ2-7, with D possibly matching TRBD2 (5 bases). The CDR3 totals 13 residues. Germline V CDR1 and CDR2: MNHEY, SVGAGI. The ends were cut back, 10 bases at V and 0 bases at J, with 13 bases in the middle. The CDR3 sequence is CATRAASSYEQYF. The CDR3 nucleotides are TGTGCCACCCGAGCGGCCAGCTCCTACGAGCAGTACTTC.

The V and J genes are TRBV6-1 and TRBJ2-7; 12 bases map to TRBD1. The CDR3 contains 15 residues. Germline trimming cut 3 bases from V and 6 bases from J; bases unmatched to any gene: 6. Germline CDR1 reads MNHNS; CDR2 reads SASEGT. The CDR3 spells CASSELGTGGSEQYF. CDR3 nucleotide sequence: TGTGCCAGCAGTGAGTTGGGGACAGGGGGCTCCGAGCAGTACTTC.

This sequence joins TRBV11-1 and TRBJ2-2; the D is unclear. The CDR3 runs 12 residues. Per the germline V gene, CDR1 is SGHAT and CDR2 is FQDESV (reference sequence). Trimming cost V 4 bases and J 2 bases, with 2 bases left between them. The CDR3 is CASSSNTGELFF. The CDR3 bases are TGTGCCAGCAGCTCTAACACCGGGGAGCTGTTTTTT.

The chain carries TRBV4-1 and TRBJ2-5; 10 nucleotides align to TRBD2. This CDR3 is built from 15 residues. Germline CDR1 MGHRA, CDR2 YSYEKL. The trim removed 6 bases at V and 2 bases at J, leaving 6 bases unmatched. CDR3 coding DNA: TGCGCCAGCAGGAGGTTAGCGGGAGGACAAGAGACCCAGTACTTC. Residues: CASRRLAGGQETQYF.

The chain links TRBV6-6 to TRBJ2-5, with 7 bases aligning to TRBD2. The length of the CDR3 is 16 residues. Germline CDR1 is MNHNY and CDR2 is SVGAGI (reference sequence). V was clipped by 2 bases and J by 4 bases; unmatched bases: 10. CDR3 DNA sequence: TGTGCCAGCAGTTACGGTGCGGGAGTAATGGGAGAGACCCAGTACTTC. Its protein is CASSYGAGVMGETQYF.

The V call is TRBV18, the J call TRBJ2-7, with 11 bases lining up with TRBD2. The CDR3 spans 17 residues. J gave up 3 bases and V 2 bases, and 9 bases lay outside the gene matches. CDR1 is KGHSH, CDR2 LQKENI, per germline. The DNA of the CDR3 is TGTGCCAGCTCACCAGGTAGCGGGAGGGCCGGGCTCTACGAGCAGTACTTC. Translating it yields CASSPGSGRAGLYEQYF.

This sequence joins TRBV2 and TRBJ2-2, with D perhaps matching TRBD2 (6 bases). V lost 7 bases and J 7 bases, leaving 16 bases between the germline ends. The germline V gene encodes CDR1 SNHLY and CDR2 FYNNEI. This CDR3 comprises 14 residues. CDR3 sequence (DNA): TGTGCCAGCACTCGGACTAATGGGCTCGGGGAGCTGTTTTTT. Translated, it gives CASTRTNGLGELFF. Complete variable domain (other parts from reference TRBV2 and TRBJ2-2): EPEVTQTPSHQVTQMGQEVILRCVPISNHLYFYWYRQILGQKVEFLVSFYNNEISEKSEIFDDQFSVERPDGSNFTLKIRSTKLEDSAMYFCASTRTNGLGELFFGEGSRLTVL.

The gene calls are TRBV19 and TRBJ2-5, with D tentatively TRBD1 (6 bases). V was trimmed by 5 bases and J by 5 bases, leaving 18 bases between them. Germline-derived CDR1 and CDR2 are LNHDA and SQIVND (reference sequence). This CDR3 has 15 amino acids. The DNA for the CDR3 is TGTGCCAGTAGTCCGCAGGTGGGGGCGCGGGAGACCCAGTACTTC. Its protein is CASSPQVGARETQYF.

The V and J genes are TRBV6-1 and TRBJ2-1; 9 bases match TRBD2. CDR1 is MNHNS and CDR2 is SASEGT in the germline V gene. This CDR3 is built from 14 residues. V shed 3 bases and J 6 bases; nucleotides not matched to a gene: 3. DNA for the CDR3: TGTGCCAGCAGTGAGGCTAGCGGGGCCAATGAGCAGTTCTTC. Translating gives CASSEASGANEQFF.

The chain has TRBV2 and TRBJ1-1; 7 bases fit TRBD1. Germline-derived CDR1 and CDR2 are SNHLY and FYNNEI. The CDR3 spans 13 residues. V trimming: 2 bases; J trimming: 11 bases; junction bases outside the gene matches: 8. CDR3 amino acids: CASSETGALSAFF. The CDR3 coding sequence is TGTGCCAGCAGTGAAACAGGGGCCCTCTCCGCTTTCTTT.

The chain couples TRBV15 to TRBJ1-1; possibly TRBD1 for D (5 bases). Germline V CDR1 and CDR2: LNHNV, YYDKDF (reference sequence). Trimming took 5 bases from V and 3 from J, leaving 10 bases between them. CDR3 length equals 13 residues. The CDR3 DNA is TGTGCCACCAGCGTACAGGCGGACACTGAAGCTTTCTTT. It specifies CATSVQADTEAFF. The complete variable domain, with remaining parts taken from reference TRBV15 and TRBJ1-1, reads DAMVIQNPRYQVTQFGKPVTLSCSQTLNHNVMYWYQQKSSQAPKLLFHYYDKDFNNEADTPDNFQSRRPNTSFCFLDIRSPGLGDTAMYLCATSVQADTEAFFGQGTRLTVV.

Concerning this clone: The same CDR3 also results from other DNA sequences found in this sample. The chain combines TRBV4-2 with TRBJ2-4; 7 bases are shared with TRBD1. Germline CDR1 is LGHNA and CDR2 is YNFKEQ. This CDR3 has 19 amino acids. With 1 base clipped from V and 0 bases from J, the junction kept 12 bases outside the gene matches. CDR3 loop: CASSQVKSGQKLAKNIQYF. The DNA of the CDR3 is TGTGCCAGCAGCCAAGTAAAGTCGGGACAGAAACTAGCCAAAAACATTCAGTACTTC.

This chain joins TRBV6-4 and TRBJ2-1; tentative D call: TRBD1 (5 bases). CDR1 and CDR2 (germline): MRHNA, SNTAGT. The CDR3 consists of 15 residues. Trimming stripped 3 bases from V and 2 bases from J, with 11 bases between. The CDR3 nucleotides are TGTGCCAGCAGTGAACAGGACCGCACCTACAATGAGCAGTTCTTC. Amino acid sequence: CASSEQDRTYNEQFF.

In DNA form, the CDR3 reads TGCAGCGTTGCGGTAACAGAAGAGACCCAGTACTTC. Translation: CSVAVTEETQYF. The chain combines TRBV29-1 with TRBJ2-5; D uncertain. CDR1 SQVTM and CDR2 ANQGSEA come from the germline V gene. With 4 bases removed from V and 3 bases from J, the gap between germline ends came to 9 bases. The CDR3 has 12 amino acids.

This chain links TRBV5-1 with TRBJ1-2, with D possibly TRBD1 on 5 matching bases. The germline V and J ends were trimmed by 5 bases and 5 bases, with 13 bases remaining between them. The CDR3 is made up of 13 amino acids. The V gene's germline CDR1 is SGHRS and CDR2 YFSETQ. The CDR3 DNA follows: TGCGCCAGCAGGGAGGAGGGGAATTATGGCTACACCTTC. It encodes CASREEGNYGYTF. Variable domain in full (rest from reference TRBV5-1 and TRBJ1-2): KAGVTQTPRYLIKTRGQQVTLSCSPISGHRSVSWYQQTPGQGLQFLFEYFSETQRNKGNFPGRFSGRQFSNSRSEMNVSTLELGDSALYLCASREEGNYGYTFGSGTRLTVV.

The gene calls are TRBV28 and TRBJ2-3, with 9 bases matching TRBD2. This CDR3 is built from 15 residues. Per the germline V gene, CDR1 is MDHEN and CDR2 is SYDVKM. Trimming took 11 bases from V and 7 from J; bases not matched to a gene: 16. The CDR3 DNA reads TGTGCCTCCCGATCGGTAATTAGCGGGAGCAATACGCAGTATTTT. As protein: CASRSVISGSNTQYF.

The V gene is TRBV2, the J gene TRBJ2-5; 8 nucleotides line up with TRBD1. Trimming took 9 bases from V and 3 from J; bases not matched to a gene: 0. The germline gives CDR1 SNHLY, CDR2 FYNNEI. There are 11 residues in the CDR3. The CDR3 loop reads CARTGEETQYF. In DNA form, the CDR3 reads TGTGCCAGGACAGGGGAAGAGACCCAGTACTTC.